Below are 19 T cell receptor beta chains sequenced from a single sample in a study of CD8 T cells in ankylosing spondylitis. TCRdb independently ran MiXCR on the 5' RACE reads; one entry per CDR3 protein. There are under 300,000 distinct CDR3 sequences in the sample; 10% to 13% occur only once, and 2.6% lies in the top ten. The sequencing input was blood, either unsorted or a sorted T cell fraction (not recorded which). The receptors shown here come from a male donor with ankylosing spondylitis or in good health (not recorded which).

The chain links TRBV18 to TRBJ1-1; D unresolved. The V end lost 6 bases, the J end lost 1 base, and 12 bases lay between the germline ends. Per the germline V gene, CDR1 is KGHSH and CDR2 is LQKENI. The CDR3 sequence is 14 residues long. As DNA, the CDR3 is TGTGCCAGCTCGCGTGCGGGCGGGAACACTGAAGCTTTCTTT. Its protein is CASSRAGGNTEAFF. The complete variable domain, with remaining parts taken from reference TRBV18 and TRBJ1-1, reads NAGVMQNPRHLVRRRGQEARLRCSPMKGHSHVYWYRQLPEEGLKFMVYLQKENIIDESGMPKERFSAEFPKEGPSILRIQQVVRGDSAAYFCASSRAGGNTEAFFGQGTRLTVV.

This clonotype occurred many times. CDR3 sequence reads: CASSLGGPGTPSYGYTF. The CDR3 DNA follows: TGTGCCAGCAGTTTAGGGGGTCCCGGGACGCCTAGCTATGGCTACACCTTC. The chain combines TRBV12-3 or TRBV12-4 with TRBJ1-2; possibly TRBD1 for D (5 bases). This CDR3 has 17 amino acids. Trimming cost V 1 base and J 4 bases, with 19 bases left between them.

In its sample, this clonotype was seen many times. The chain has TRBV3-1 and TRBJ2-2, with unresolved D. Per the germline V gene, CDR1 is LGHDT and CDR2 is YNNKEL (reference sequence). Trimming removed 0 bases at V and 0 bases at J, with 5 bases between. The CDR3 covers 15 residues. The CDR3 loop is CASSQEGTNTGELFF. DNA of the CDR3: TGTGCCAGCAGCCAAGAGGGAACGAACACCGGGGAGCTGTTTTTT.

This clonotype has only a few counts. The chain has TRBV7-9 and TRBJ1-4; 9 bases match TRBD1. This CDR3 contains 16 residues. Germline V CDR1 and CDR2: SEHNR, FQNEAQ (reference sequence). Trimming cost V 5 bases and J 7 bases; bases outside gene matches: 11. CDR3 nucleotides: TGTGCCAGCAGCCATTCGGGACAGGACAGGGGTGAAAAACTGTTTTTT. Translating gives CASSHSGQDRGEKLFF.

This clonotype was observed many times. The V and J genes are TRBV30 and TRBJ1-6; the match to TRBD1 covers 7 bases. Germline CDR1 and CDR2: GTSNPN and SVGIG (reference sequence). V lost 2 bases to trimming and J lost 9 bases; unmatched junction nucleotides: 10. CDR3 length: 15 amino acids. Here the CDR3 DNA reads TGTGCCTGGAGTAACTCCAGACAGGGAAGTTCACCCCTCCACTTT. The encoded protein is CAWSNSRQGSSPLHF.

This clonotype was counted between two and nine times. The chain has TRBV12-3 or TRBV12-4 and TRBJ2-5; tentatively, D is TRBD1 or TRBD2 (5 bases each). The CDR3 totals 14 residues. Trimming took off 6 bases at V and 7 bases at J, with 18 bases between the two ends. The CDR3 sequence is CASSSGPRAGTQYF. The CDR3 DNA reads TGTGCCAGCAGCTCCGGGCCCAGGGCGGGGACCCAGTACTTC.

This clonotype was seen many times. The V call is TRBV20-1, the J call TRBJ2-3; no clear D. V lost 7 bases to trimming and J lost 2 bases, with 10 bases between them. In germline, CDR1 is DFQATT, CDR2 SNEGSKA (reference sequence). There are 12 residues in the CDR3. The CDR3 is CSVPLLTDTQYF. The CDR3 DNA follows: TGCAGTGTTCCTCTACTCACAGATACGCAGTATTTT.

This clonotype was seen at least ten times. V gene TRBV5-1 combines with J gene TRBJ2-7, with D perhaps TRBD2 (5 bases). Germline-derived CDR1 and CDR2 are SGHRS and YFSETQ. V shed 0 bases and J shed 6 bases, with 7 bases lying between them. The CDR3 covers 12 residues. The CDR3: CASSLVGSEQYF. In DNA, the CDR3 is TGCGCCAGCAGCTTGGTAGGGAGCGAGCAGTACTTC.

This clonotype has at least ten counts. The chain has TRBV3-1 and TRBJ1-5; no reliable D call. Trimming removed 1 base from V and 7 bases from J, with 14 bases in between. Germline V CDR1 and CDR2: LGHDT, YNNKEL (reference sequence). CDR3 length equals 15 residues. The CDR3 is CASSQAPRPNQPQHF. CDR3 DNA: TGTGCCAGCAGCCAAGCGCCCAGGCCTAACCAGCCCCAGCATTTT.

This clonotype has only a few counts. The chain couples TRBV20-1 to TRBJ1-1; 11 bases align to TRBD1. Per germline, CDR1 DFQATT and CDR2 SNEGSKA (reference sequence). With 8 bases clipped from V and 4 bases from J, the junction kept 15 bases outside the gene matches. The CDR3 runs to 16 residues. CDR3 amino acids: CSPGQGAPSATTEAFF. In DNA, the CDR3 is TGCAGTCCCGGACAGGGGGCTCCTTCCGCCACCACTGAAGCTTTCTTT.

At least ten counts were recorded for this clonotype. The rearrangement joins TRBV21-1 to TRBJ2-7; TRBD1, the table's D call, was not compared with the DNA. TRBV21-1 is tagged as a pseudogene. The CDR3 runs to 15 residues. CDR3 DNA sequence: TGTGCCAGCAGCATAGGGGCAGGGGGCCTCAACGAGCAGTACTTC. Amino acid sequence: CASSIGAGGLNEQYF.

This clonotype was observed at least ten times. The V gene is TRBV24-1, the J gene TRBJ2-3, with D maybe TRBD1 (7 bases). Per the germline V gene, CDR1 is KGHDR and CDR2 is SFDVKD. CDR3 size: 15 residues. With 4 bases removed from V and 6 bases from J, the gap between germline ends came to 16 bases. The CDR3 sequence: CATSDSTGTLDTQYF. The CDR3 DNA follows: TGTGCCACCAGTGACTCGACAGGGACTTTGGATACGCAGTATTTT.

Many counts were recorded for this clonotype. The chain uses TRBV6-1 and TRBJ1-2; 11 nucleotides line up with TRBD1. The CDR3 covers 15 residues. The trim removed 5 bases at V and 5 bases at J, leaving 7 bases unmatched. Germline assignment: CDR1 MNHNS and CDR2 SASEGT. DNA of the CDR3: TGTGCCAGCAGTACCCGGACAGGGGGCGCGTATGGCTACACCTTC. It translates to CASSTRTGGAYGYTF.

The chain couples TRBV12-3 or TRBV12-4 to TRBJ2-5; D gene uncertain. V lost 3 bases, J lost 6 bases, and 11 bases lay in between. The CDR3 consists of 13 residues. The CDR3 coding sequence is TGTGCCAGCAGTTTGTCAAGGGTTCAGACCCAGTACTTC. It is translated as CASSLSRVQTQYF.

This clonotype was seen many times. V is TRBV14 and J is TRBJ2-1; tentatively, D is TRBD2 (5 bases). Germline CDR1 SGHDN, CDR2 FVKESK. This CDR3 region has 20 residues. Trimming pared 0 bases from V and 0 bases from J, leaving 21 bases between. The CDR3 coding sequence is TGTGCCAGCAGCCAAGACGAGGGAGAAAGACGAGCCAGCTCCTACAATGAGCAGTTCTTC. Protein sequence: CASSQDEGERRASSYNEQFF.

This clonotype was detected many times. The V call is TRBV5-1, the J call TRBJ1-1; D is unresolved. The CDR3 consists of 13 residues. V was shortened by 4 bases and J by 1 base, with 8 bases between the two germline ends. Looked up from germline, CDR1 is SGHRS and CDR2 is YFSETQ. CDR3 DNA sequence: TGCGCCAGCAGCACTACAGAGAACACTGAAGCTTTCTTT. Protein sequence: CASSTTENTEAFF.

Worth noting for this clonotype: A much larger clone lies a single base off, so this may be a read error. This chain joins TRBV5-1 and TRBJ2-1, with a tentative D call TRBD1 (6 bases). The CDR3 is made up of 13 amino acids. CDR1 and CDR2 from the germline V gene are SGHRS and YFSETQ. Trimming left V 6 bases short and J 7 bases short, with 14 bases between. The CDR3 nucleotides read TGCGCCAGCACCGGGAAAGGGGGAAATGAGCAGTTCTTC. It specifies CASTGKGGNEQFF.

This clonotype was found many times. The V gene is TRBV20-1, the J gene TRBJ1-1; TRBD1 agrees at 8 bases. The ends lost 0 bases at V and 5 bases at J; junction bases unmatched: 8. The CDR3 length is 15 residues. CDR1 and CDR2 (germline): DFQATT, SNEGSKA (reference sequence). Written as DNA, the CDR3 is TGCAGTGCTAGAGATCAACAGGGGGGGTTAACTGAAGCTTTCTTT. It yields the protein CSARDQQGGLTEAFF.

In this sample, this clonotype turned up many times. V usage is TRBV5-1 and J usage is TRBJ2-1, with 11 bases aligning to TRBD2. J gave up 9 bases and V 4 bases, and 9 bases lay outside the gene matches. The CDR3 length is 15 residues. Looked up from germline, CDR1 is SGHRS and CDR2 is YFSETQ. Here the CDR3 DNA reads TGCGCCAGCAGCCGTACTAGCGGGAGTAAGGTTGAGCAGTTCTTC. It yields the protein CASSRTSGSKVEQFF.